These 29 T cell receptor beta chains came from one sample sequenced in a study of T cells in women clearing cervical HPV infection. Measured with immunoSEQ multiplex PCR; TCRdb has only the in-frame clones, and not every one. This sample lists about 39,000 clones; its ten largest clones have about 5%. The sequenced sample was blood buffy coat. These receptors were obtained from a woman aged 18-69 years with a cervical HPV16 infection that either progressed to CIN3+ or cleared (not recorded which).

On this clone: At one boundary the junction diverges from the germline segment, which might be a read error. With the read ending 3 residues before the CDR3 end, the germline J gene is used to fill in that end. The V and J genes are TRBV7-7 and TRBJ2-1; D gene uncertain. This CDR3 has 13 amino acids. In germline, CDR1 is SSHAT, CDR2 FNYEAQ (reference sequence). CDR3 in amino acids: CASSFGPYNEQFF. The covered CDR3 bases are TGTGCTAGCAGCTTTGGGCCCTACAATGAG.

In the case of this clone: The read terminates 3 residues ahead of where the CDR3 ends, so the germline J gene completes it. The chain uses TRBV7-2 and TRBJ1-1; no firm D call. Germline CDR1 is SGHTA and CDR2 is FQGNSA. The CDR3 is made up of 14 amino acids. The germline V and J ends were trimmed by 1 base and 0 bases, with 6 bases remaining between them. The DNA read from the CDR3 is TGTGCCAGCAGCTTAGTAGTAATGAACACTGAA. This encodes CASSLVVMNTE. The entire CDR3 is CASSLVVMNTEAFF.

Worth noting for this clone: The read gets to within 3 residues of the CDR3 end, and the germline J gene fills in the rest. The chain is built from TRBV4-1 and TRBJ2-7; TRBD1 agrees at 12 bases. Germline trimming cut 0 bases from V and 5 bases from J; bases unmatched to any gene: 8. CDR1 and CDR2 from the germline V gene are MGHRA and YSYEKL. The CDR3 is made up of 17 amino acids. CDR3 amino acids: CASSQEEVGQGANEQYF. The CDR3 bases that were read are TGCGCCAGCAGCCAAGAGGAGGTGGGACAGGGGGCGAACGAG.

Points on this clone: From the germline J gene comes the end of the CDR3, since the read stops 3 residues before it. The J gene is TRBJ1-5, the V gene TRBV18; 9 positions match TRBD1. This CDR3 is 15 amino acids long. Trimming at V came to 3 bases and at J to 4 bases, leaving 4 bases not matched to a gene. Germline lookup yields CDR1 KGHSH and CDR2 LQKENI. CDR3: CASSPATGGNQPQHF. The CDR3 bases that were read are TGTGCCAGCTCACCCGCGACAGGGGGAAATCAGCCC.

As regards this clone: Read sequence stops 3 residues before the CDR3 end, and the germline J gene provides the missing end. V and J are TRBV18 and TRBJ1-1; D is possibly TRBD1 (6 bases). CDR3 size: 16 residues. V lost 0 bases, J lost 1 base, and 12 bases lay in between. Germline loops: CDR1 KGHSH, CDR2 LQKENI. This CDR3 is CASSPPSARGNTEAFF. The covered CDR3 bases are TGTGCCAGCTCACCACCGTCGGCCAGGGGGAACACTGAA.

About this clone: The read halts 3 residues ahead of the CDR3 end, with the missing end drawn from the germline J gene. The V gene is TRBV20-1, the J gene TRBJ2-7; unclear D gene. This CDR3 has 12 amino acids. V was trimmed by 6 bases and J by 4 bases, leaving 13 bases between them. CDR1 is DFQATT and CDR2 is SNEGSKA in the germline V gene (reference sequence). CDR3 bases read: TGCAGTGCCAGTTTGTCTGATTACGAG. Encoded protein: CSASLSDYE. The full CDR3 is CSASLSDYEQYF.

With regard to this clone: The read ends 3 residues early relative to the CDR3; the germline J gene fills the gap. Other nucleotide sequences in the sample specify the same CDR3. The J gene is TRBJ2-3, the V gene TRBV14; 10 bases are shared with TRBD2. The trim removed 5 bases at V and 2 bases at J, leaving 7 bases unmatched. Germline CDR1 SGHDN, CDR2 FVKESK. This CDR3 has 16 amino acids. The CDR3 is CASSSPTSGPTDTQYF. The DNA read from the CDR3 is TGTGCCAGCAGCTCACCGACTAGCGGGCCCACAGATACG.

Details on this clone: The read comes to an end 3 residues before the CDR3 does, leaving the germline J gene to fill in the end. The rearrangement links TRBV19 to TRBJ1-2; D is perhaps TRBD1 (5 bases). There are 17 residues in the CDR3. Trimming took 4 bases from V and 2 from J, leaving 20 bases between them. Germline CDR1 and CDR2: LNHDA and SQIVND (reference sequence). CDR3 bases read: TGTGCCAGTAGTAATATCGTAGGGGCCCGTGACAACTATGGC. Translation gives CASSNIVGARDNYG. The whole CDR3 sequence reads CASSNIVGARDNYGYTF.

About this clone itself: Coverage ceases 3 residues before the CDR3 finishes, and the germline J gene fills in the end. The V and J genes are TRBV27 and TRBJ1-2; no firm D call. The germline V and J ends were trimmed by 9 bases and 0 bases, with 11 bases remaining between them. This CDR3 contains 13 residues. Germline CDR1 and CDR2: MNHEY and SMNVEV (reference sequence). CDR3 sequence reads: CASRAGTNYGYTF. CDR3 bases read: TGTGCCAGTCGGGCGGGTACTAACTATGGC.

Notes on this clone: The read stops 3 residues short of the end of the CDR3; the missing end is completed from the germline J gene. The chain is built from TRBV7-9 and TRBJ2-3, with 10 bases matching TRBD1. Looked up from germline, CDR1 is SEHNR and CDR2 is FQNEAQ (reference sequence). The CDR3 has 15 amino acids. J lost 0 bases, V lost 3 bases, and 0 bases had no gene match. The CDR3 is CASSLGQGSTDTQYF. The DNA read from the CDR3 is TGTGCCAGCAGCTTGGGACAGGGGAGCACAGATACG.

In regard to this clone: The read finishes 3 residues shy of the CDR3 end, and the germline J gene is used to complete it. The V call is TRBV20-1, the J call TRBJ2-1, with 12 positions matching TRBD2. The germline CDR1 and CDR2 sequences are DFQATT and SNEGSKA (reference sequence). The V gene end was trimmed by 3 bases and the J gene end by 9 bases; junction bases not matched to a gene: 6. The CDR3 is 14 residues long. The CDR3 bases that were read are TGCAGTGCTAGCTGGCTAGCGGGGGGGGTTGAG. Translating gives CSASWLAGGVE. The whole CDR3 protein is CSASWLAGGVEQFF.

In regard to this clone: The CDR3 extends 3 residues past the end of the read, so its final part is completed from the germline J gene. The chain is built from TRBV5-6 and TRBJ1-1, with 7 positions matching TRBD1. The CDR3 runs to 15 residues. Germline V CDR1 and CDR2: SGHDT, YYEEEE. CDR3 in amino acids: CASSPDYRDSQFAFF. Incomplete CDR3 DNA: TGTGCCAGCAGCCCAGATTACCGGGACAGCCAATTT.

The CDR3 spells CASSPRQGNQPQHF. The sequenced CDR3 bases are TGTGCCAGCAGCCCTAGACAGGGCAATCAGCCC. The J gene is TRBJ1-5, the V gene TRBV7-8; D may be TRBD1 (6 bases). The DNA ends 3 residues before the CDR3 does, and the rest of the CDR3 is filled in from the germline J gene. V was cut by 5 bases and J by 2 bases, with 10 bases left in between. The CDR3 runs to 14 residues. Germline lookup yields CDR1 SGHVS and CDR2 FQNEAQ.

The part of the CDR3 DNA that was read is TGTGCCAGCAGCCCTCGGACTAGCGGGGGGGGGACCGGGGAG. Protein product: CASSPRTSGGGTGE. The entire CDR3 protein reads CASSPRTSGGGTGELFF. This sequence joins TRBV7-8 and TRBJ2-2; 15 bases fit TRBD2. From the germline J gene comes the end of the CDR3, since the read stops 3 residues before it. With 5 bases clipped from V and 5 bases from J, the junction kept 6 bases outside the gene matches. In germline, CDR1 is SGHVS, CDR2 FQNEAQ. This CDR3 is built from 17 residues.

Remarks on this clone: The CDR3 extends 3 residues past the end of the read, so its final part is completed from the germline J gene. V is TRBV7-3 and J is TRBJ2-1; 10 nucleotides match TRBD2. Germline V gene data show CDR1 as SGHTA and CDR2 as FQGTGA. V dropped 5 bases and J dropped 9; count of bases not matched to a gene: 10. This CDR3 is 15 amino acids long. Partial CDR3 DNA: TGTGCCAGCAGCCTAGTGGCTAGCGGGGGTGGTGAG. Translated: CASSLVASGGGE. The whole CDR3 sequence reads CASSLVASGGGEQFF.

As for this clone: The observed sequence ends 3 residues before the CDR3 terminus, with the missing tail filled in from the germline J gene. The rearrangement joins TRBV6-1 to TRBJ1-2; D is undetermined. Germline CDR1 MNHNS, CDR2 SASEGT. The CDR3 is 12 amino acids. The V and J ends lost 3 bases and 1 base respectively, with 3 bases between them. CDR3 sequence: CASSDRNYGYTF. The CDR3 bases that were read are TGTGCCAGCAGTGACCGTAACTATGGC.

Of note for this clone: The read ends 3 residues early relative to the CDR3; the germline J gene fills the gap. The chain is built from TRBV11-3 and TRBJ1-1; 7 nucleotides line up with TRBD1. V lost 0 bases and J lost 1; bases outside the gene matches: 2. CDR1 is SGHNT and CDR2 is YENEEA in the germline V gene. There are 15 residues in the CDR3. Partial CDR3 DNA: TGTGCCAGCAGCTTAGATAACAGGGGGAACACTGAA. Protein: CASSLDNRGNTE. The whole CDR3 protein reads CASSLDNRGNTEAFF.

The CDR3 bases that were read are TGTGCCAGCACCCTCTTGGAGGGGTCCGGTGGC. This encodes CASTLLEGSGG. The CDR3 in its entirety is CASTLLEGSGGYTF. J is TRBJ1-2 and V is TRBV7-9; D possibly corresponds to TRBD1 (5 bases). The read ends 3 residues before the CDR3 terminus; that terminus is restored from the germline J gene. The CDR3 is 14 residues long. Germline assignment: CDR1 SEHNR and CDR2 FQNEAQ (reference sequence). Trimming took 7 bases from V and 7 from J, leaving 19 bases between them. The complete variable domain, with remaining parts taken from reference TRBV7-9 and TRBJ1-2, reads DTGVSQNPRHKITKRGQNVTFRCDPISEHNRLYWYRQTLGQGPEFLTYFQNEAQLEKSRLLSDRFSAERPKGSFSTLEIQRTEQGDSAMYLCASTLLEGSGGYTFGSGTRLTVV.

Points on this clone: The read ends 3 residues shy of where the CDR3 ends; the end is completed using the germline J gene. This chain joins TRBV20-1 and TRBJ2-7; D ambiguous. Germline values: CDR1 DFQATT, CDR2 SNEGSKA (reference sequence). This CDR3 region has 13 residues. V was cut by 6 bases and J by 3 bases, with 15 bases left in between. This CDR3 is CSALKPYVYEQYF. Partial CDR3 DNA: TGCAGTGCCCTAAAGCCATACGTCTACGAG.

CDR3: CASSLGQYTGELFF. CDR3 DNA, as far as it was read: TGCGCCAGCAGCTTGGGGCAGTACACCGGGGAG. The chain links TRBV5-1 to TRBJ2-2; D call uncertain. The CDR3 end falls 3 residues outside the read, so it is completed with the germline J gene. CDR1 is SGHRS, CDR2 YFSETQ, per germline. The CDR3 totals 14 residues. Trimming cost V 0 bases and J 3 bases, with 6 bases left between them. Drawing the rest from reference TRBV5-1 and TRBJ2-2, the complete variable domain is KAGVTQTPRYLIKTRGQQVTLSCSPISGHRSVSWYQQTPGQGLQFLFEYFSETQRNKGNFPGRFSGRQFSNSRSEMNVSTLELGDSALYLCASSLGQYTGELFFGEGSRLTVL.

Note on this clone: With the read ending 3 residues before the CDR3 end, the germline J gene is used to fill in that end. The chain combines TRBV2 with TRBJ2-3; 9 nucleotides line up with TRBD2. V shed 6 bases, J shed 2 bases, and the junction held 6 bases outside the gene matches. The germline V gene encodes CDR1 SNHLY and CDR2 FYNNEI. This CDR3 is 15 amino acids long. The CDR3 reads CASSGTSPDTDTQYF. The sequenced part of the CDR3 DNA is TGTGCCAGCAGCGGGACTAGCCCAGACACAGATACG.

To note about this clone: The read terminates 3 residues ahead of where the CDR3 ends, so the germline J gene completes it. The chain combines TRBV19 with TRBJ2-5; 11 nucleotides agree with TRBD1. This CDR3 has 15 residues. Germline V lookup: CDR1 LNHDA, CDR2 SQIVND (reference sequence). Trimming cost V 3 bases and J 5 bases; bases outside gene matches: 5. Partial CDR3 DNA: TGTGCCAGTAGTATGGGACAGGGGGGCGCGGAGACC. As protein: CASSMGQGGAET. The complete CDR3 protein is CASSMGQGGAETQYF.

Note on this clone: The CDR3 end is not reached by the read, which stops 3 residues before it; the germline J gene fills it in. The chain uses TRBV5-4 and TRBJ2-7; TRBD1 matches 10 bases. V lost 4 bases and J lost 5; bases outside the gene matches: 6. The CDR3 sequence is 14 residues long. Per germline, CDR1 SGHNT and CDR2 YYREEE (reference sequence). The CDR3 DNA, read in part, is TGTGCCAGCAGCGGGGACAGGGGATCAAACGAG. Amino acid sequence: CASSGDRGSNE. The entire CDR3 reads CASSGDRGSNEQYF.

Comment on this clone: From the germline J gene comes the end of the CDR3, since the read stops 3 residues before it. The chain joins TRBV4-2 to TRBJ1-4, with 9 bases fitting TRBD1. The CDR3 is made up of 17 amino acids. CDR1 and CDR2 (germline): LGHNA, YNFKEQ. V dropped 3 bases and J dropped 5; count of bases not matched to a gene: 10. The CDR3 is CASSQTPGGTGNEKLFF. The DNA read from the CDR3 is TGTGCCAGCAGCCAGACACCGGGGGGGACAGGGAATGAAAAA.

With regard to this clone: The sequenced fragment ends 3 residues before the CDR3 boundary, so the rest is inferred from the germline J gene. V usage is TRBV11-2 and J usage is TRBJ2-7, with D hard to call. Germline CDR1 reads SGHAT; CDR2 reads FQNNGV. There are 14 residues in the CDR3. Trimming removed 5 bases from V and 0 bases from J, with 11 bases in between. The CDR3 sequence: CASSLQTLSYEQYF. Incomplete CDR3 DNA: TGTGCCAGCAGCCTACAGACACTCTCCTACGAG.

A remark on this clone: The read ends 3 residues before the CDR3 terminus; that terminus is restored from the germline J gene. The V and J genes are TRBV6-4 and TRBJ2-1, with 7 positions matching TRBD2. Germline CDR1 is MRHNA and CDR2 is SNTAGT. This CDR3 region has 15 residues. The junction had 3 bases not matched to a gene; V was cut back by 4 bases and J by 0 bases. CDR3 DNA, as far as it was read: TGTGCCAGCAGTGTCGGGGGGAGCTCCTACAATGAG. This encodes CASSVGGSSYNE. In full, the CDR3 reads CASSVGGSSYNEQFF.

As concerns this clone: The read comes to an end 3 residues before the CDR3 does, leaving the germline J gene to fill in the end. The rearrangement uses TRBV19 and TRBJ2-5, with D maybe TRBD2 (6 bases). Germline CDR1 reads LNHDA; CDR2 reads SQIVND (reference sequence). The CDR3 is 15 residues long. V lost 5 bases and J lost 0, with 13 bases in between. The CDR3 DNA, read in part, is TGTGCCAGTAGTTCCTCCCGGGGGTACCAAGAGACC. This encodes CASSSSRGYQET. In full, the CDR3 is CASSSSRGYQETQYF.

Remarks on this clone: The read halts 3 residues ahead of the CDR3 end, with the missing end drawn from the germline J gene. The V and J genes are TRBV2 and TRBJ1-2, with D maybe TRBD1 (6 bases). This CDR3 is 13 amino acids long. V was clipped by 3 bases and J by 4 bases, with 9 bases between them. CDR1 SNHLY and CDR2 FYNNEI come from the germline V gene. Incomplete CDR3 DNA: TGTGCCAGCAGTGACAGGGGCAGCTATGGC. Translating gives CASSDRGSYG. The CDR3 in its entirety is CASSDRGSYGYTF.

The CDR3 loop reads CASSQELVSGYTF. The covered CDR3 bases are TGTGCCAGCAGCCAAGAACTTGTTTCGGGC. The V call is TRBV14, the J call TRBJ1-2; D gene unclear. The read stops 3 residues short of the end of the CDR3; the missing end is completed from the germline J gene. CDR1 and CDR2 (germline): SGHDN, FVKESK. The CDR3 is 13 amino acids.